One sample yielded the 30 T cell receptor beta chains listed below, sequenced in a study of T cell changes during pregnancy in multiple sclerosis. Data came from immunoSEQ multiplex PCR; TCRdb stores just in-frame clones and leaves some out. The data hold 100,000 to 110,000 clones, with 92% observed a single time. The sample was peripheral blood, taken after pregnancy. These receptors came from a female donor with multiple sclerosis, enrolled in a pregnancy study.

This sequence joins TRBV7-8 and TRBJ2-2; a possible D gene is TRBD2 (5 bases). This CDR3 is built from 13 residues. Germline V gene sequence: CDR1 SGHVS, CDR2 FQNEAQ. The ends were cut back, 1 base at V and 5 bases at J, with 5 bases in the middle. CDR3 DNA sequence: TGTGCCAGCAGCTTAGGAGGGACCGGGGAGCTGTTTTTT. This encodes CASSLGGTGELFF. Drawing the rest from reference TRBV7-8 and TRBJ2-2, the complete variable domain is GAGVSQSPRYKVAKRGQDVALRCDPISGHVSLFWYQQALGQGPEFLTYFQNEAQLDKSGLPSDRFFAERPEGSVSTLKIQRTQQEDSAVYLCASSLGGTGELFFGEGSRLTVL.

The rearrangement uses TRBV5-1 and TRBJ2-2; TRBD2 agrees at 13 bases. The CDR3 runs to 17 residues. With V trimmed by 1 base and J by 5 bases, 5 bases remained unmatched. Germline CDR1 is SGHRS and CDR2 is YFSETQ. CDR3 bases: TGCGCCAGCAGCTTGCCAGGGACTAGCGGGATTACCGGGGAGCTGTTTTTT. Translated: CASSLPGTSGITGELFF.

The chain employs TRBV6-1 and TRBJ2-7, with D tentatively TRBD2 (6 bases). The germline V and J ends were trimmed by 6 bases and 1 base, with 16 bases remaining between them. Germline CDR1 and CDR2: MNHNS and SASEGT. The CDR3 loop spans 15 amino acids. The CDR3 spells CASRRARRESYEQYF. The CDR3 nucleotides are TGTGCCAGCAGGAGAGCCCGGAGGGAGTCCTACGAGCAGTACTTC.

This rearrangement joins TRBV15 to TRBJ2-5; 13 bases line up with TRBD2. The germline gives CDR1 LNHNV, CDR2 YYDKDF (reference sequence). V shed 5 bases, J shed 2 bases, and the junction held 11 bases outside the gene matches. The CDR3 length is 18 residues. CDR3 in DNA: TGTGCCACCAGCGCAAGGGGACTAGCGGGGACCTTACAAGAGACCCAGTACTTC. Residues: CATSARGLAGTLQETQYF.

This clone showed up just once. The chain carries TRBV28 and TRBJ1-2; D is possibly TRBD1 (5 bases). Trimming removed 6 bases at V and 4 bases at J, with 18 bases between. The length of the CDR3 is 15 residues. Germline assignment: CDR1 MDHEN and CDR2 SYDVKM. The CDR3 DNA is TGTGCCAGCAGCCCGGGCCAGGGTGGTGGCTATGGCTACACCTTC. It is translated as CASSPGQGGGYGYTF.

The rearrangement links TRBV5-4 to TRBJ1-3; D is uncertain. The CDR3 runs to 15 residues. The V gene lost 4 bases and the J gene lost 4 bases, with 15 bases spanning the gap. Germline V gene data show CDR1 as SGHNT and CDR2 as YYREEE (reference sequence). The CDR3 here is CASSTGPTGGNTIYF. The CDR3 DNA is TGTGCCAGCAGCACCGGGCCCACGGGGGGAAACACCATATATTTT.

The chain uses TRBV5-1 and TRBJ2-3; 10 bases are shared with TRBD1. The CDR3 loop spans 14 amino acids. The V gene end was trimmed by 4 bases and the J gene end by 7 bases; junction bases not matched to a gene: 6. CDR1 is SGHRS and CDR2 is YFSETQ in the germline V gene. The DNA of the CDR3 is TGCGCCAGCAGCCTCGGACAGGGGGGGAATACGCAGTATTTT. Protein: CASSLGQGGNTQYF.

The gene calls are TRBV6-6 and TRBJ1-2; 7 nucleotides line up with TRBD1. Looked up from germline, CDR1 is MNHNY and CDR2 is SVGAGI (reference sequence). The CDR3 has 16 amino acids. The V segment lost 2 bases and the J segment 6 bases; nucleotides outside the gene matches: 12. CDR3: CASSYIRGDRVDGYTF. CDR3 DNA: TGTGCCAGCAGTTACATTAGGGGTGACAGGGTGGATGGCTACACCTTC.

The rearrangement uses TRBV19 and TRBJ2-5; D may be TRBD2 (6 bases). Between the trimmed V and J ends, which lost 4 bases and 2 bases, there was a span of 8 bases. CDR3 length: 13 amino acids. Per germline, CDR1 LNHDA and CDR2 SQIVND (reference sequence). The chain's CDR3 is CASSRGVQETQYF. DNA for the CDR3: TGTGCCAGTAGTAGGGGGGTTCAAGAGACCCAGTACTTC.

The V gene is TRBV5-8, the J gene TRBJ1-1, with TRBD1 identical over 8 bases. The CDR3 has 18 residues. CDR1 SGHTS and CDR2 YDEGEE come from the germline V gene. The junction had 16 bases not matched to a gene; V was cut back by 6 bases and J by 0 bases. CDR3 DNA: TGTGCCAGCACCCTGGGGCCCCAGGGGGCTCTAGTGAACACTGAAGCTTTCTTT. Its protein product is CASTLGPQGALVNTEAFF.

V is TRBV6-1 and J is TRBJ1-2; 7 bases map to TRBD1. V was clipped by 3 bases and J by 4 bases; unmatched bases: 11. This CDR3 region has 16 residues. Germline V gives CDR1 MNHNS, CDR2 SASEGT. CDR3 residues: CASSERRGHHGYGYTF. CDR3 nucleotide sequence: TGTGCCAGCAGTGAGAGAAGGGGGCACCATGGCTATGGCTACACCTTC.

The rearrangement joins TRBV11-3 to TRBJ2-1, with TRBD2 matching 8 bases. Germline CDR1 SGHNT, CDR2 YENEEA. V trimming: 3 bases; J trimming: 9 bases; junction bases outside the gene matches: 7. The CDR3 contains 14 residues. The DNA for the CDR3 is TGTGCCAGCAGCTTCCGAGCGGGAGCCCTTGAGCAGTTCTTC. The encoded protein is CASSFRAGALEQFF.

The CDR3 loop is CASSLGGQLNTEAFF. DNA of the CDR3: TGTGCCAGCAGCTTAGGGGGACAGCTGAACACTGAAGCTTTCTTT. The V and J genes are TRBV7-3 and TRBJ1-1, with 7 bases identical to TRBD1. The germline V gene encodes CDR1 SGHTA and CDR2 FQGTGA. Germline trimming cut 2 bases from V and 0 bases from J; bases unmatched to any gene: 3. The CDR3 contains 15 residues.

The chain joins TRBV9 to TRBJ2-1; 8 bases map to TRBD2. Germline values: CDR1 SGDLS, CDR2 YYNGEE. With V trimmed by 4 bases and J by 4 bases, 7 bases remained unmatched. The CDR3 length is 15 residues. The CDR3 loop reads CASSLRLANYNEQFF. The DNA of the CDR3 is TGTGCCAGCAGCTTACGACTAGCGAATTACAATGAGCAGTTCTTC.

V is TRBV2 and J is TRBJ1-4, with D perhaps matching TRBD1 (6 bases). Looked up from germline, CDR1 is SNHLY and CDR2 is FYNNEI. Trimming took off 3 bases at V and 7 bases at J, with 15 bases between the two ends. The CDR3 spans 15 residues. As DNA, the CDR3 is TGTGCCAGCAGTGAGTGGGGGGGGCAAAGTGAAAAACTGTTTTTT. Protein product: CASSEWGGQSEKLFF.

The CDR3 coding sequence is TGTGCCAGCAGCGCCCGGACTGGCGGGGGGGCCTGGGAGACCCAGTACTTC. Its translation: CASSARTGGGAWETQYF. The V gene is TRBV13, the J gene TRBJ2-5; TRBD2 agrees at 9 bases. Germline loops: CDR1 PRHDT, CDR2 FYEKMQ (reference sequence). With 5 bases clipped from V and 5 bases from J, the junction kept 15 bases outside the gene matches. The length of the CDR3 is 17 residues.

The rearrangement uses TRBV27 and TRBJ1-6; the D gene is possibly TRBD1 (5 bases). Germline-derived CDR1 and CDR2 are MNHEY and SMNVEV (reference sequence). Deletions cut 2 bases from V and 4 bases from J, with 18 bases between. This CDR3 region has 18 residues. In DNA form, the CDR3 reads TGTGCCAGCAGTTTAGTCAGCCGGGGGATGGGGTATAATTCACCCCTCCACTTT. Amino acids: CASSLVSRGMGYNSPLHF.

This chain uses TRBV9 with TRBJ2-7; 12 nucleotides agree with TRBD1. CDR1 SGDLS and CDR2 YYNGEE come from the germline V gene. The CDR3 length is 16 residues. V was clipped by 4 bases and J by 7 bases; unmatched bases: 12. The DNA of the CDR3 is TGTGCCAGCAGCCCAGGCGGGGGACAGGGGGCTTGGGAGCAGTACTTC. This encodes CASSPGGGQGAWEQYF.

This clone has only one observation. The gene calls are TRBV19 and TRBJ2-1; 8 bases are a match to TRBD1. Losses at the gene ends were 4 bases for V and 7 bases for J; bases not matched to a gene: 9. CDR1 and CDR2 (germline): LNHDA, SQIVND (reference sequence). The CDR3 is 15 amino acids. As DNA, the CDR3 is TGTGCCAGTAGTACTCCGGGACAGGAATGGAATGAGCAGTTCTTC. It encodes CASSTPGQEWNEQFF.

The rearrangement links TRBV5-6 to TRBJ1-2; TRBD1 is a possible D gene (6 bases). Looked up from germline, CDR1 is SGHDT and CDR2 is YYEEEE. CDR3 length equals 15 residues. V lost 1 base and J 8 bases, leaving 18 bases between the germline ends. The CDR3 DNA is TGTGCCAGCAGCTTGAGACAGGCAAGGTACGGGGGCTACACCTTC. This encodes CASSLRQARYGGYTF.

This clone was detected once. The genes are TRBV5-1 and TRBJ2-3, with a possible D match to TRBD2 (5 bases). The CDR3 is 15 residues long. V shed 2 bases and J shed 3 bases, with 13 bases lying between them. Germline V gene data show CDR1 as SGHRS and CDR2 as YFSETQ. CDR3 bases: TGCGCCAGCAGCTTAGTAGCGATTGGAACAGATACGCAGTATTTT. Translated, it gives CASSLVAIGTDTQYF.

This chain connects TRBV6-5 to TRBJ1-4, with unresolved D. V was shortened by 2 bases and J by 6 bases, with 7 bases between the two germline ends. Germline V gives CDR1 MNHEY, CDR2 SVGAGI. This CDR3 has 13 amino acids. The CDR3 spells CASSYRRDEKLFF. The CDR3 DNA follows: TGTGCCAGCAGTTACCGCCGGGATGAAAAACTGTTTTTT.

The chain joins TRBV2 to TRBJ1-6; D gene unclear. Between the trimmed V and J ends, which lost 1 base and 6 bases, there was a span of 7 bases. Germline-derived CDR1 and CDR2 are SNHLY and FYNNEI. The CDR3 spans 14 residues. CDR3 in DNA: TGTGCCAGCAGTGAAGTAACGGGTAATTCACCCCTCCACTTT. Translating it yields CASSEVTGNSPLHF.

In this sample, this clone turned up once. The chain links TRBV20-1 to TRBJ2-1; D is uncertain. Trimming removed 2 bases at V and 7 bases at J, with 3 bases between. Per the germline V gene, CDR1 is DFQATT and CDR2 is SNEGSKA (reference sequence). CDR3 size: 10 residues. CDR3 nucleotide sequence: TGCAGTGCTAGATCGAATGAGCAGTTCTTC. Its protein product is CSARSNEQFF.

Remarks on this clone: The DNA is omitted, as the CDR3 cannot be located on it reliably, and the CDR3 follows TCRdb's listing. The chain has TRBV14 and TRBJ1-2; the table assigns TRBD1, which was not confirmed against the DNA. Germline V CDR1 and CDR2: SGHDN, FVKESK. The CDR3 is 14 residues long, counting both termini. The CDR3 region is CASSVGTGTGVHTF.

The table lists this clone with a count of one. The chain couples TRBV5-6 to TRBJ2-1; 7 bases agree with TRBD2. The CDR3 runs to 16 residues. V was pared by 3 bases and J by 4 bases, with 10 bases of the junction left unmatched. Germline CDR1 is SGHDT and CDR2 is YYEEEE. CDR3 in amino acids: CASSSLWTRPYNEQFF. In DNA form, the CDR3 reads TGTGCCAGCAGCTCGCTTTGGACTAGGCCGTACAATGAGCAGTTCTTC.

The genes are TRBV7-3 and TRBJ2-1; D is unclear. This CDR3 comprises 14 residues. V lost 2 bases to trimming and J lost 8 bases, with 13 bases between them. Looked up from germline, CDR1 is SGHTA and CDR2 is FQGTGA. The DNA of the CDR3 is TGTGCCAGCAGCTTAGTGTCGTCCAGCGATGAGCAGTTCTTC. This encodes CASSLVSSSDEQFF.

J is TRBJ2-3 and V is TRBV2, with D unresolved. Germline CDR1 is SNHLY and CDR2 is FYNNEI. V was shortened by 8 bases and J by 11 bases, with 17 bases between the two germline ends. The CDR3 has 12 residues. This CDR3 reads CASSPSSFRQYF. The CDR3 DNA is TGTGCCAGCTCCCCTTCCTCTTTTAGGCAGTATTTT.

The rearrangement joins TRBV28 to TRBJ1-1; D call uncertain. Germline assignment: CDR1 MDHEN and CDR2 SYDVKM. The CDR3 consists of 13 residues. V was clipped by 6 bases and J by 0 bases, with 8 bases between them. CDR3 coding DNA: TGTGCCAGCAGCATCAGTTTGAACACTGAAGCTTTCTTT. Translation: CASSISLNTEAFF.

CDR3 sequence reads: CASSPQTGRMRHGELFF. In DNA, the CDR3 is TGCGCCAGCAGCCCCCAGACAGGGAGGATGAGGCACGGGGAGCTGTTTTTT. This sequence joins TRBV5-1 and TRBJ2-2, with a tentative D call TRBD1 (7 bases). The ends were cut back, 4 bases at V and 7 bases at J, with 23 bases in the middle. Germline assignment: CDR1 SGHRS and CDR2 YFSETQ. The CDR3 sequence is 17 residues long.